This TCR beta chain originates from a study of T cells expressing NK-cell markers. TCRdb re-called the 5' RACE reads and catalogs CDR3 proteins one per entry, DNA excluded. The specimen's table records roughly 180,000 distinct CDR3 sequences. This CDR3 contains 15 residues. Germline V gene data show CDR1 as MNHNS and CDR2 as SASEGT. The receptor comes from a woman aged 18 to 69 in good health. V usage is TRBV6-1 and J usage is TRBJ2-1; TCRdb calls TRBD1, which cannot be checked without DNA. What was sequenced was blood T cells: a sorted CD56 or NKG2C T cell subset, CD4+ or CD8+ T cells, or bulk PBMC T cells (not recorded which). This CDR3 reads CASSLGAEGANEQFF.